This entry lists 24 T cell receptor beta chains sequenced from one sample in a study of CD8+ T cells in alopecia areata. Extraction of RNA preceded its reverse transcription into cDNA, which served as the sequencing template. Only in-frame clones appear in the TCRdb table, and some are missing; sequencing was by immunoSEQ multiplex PCR. The sample consists of around 200,000 clones, 45% to 65% of them appearing once. Treatment in this sample: oral pan-JAK inhibitor, 5-10 mg twice daily. The specimen was CD4+ T cells sorted from blood, collected at week 4, from a patient treated with tofacitinib. The receptors here all came from a human donor with alopecia areata.

J is TRBJ1-1 and V is TRBV30; D unresolved. The CDR3 is made up of 11 amino acids. Per the germline V gene, CDR1 is GTSNPN and CDR2 is SVGIG (reference sequence). The V gene lost 4 bases and the J gene lost 0 bases, with 3 bases spanning the gap. The CDR3 loop is CAWKVNTEAFF. Written as DNA, the CDR3 is TGTGCCTGGAAGGTGAACACTGAAGCTTTCTTT.

The chain uses TRBV29-1 and TRBJ1-1; tentative D call: TRBD1 (5 bases). CDR3 length: 12 residues. Germline V gene sequence: CDR1 SQVTM, CDR2 ANQGSEA. V lost 4 bases, J lost 5 bases, and 11 bases lay in between. CDR3 DNA: TGCAGCGTTGTAGGATGGGGGACTGAAGCTTTCTTT. Its translation is CSVVGWGTEAFF.

The gene calls are TRBV10-3 and TRBJ1-5; D not certain. Germline V CDR1 and CDR2: ENHRY, SYGVKD. CDR3 size: 15 residues. Trimming took off 1 base at V and 2 bases at J, with 9 bases between the two ends. For the CDR3, the DNA is TGTGCCATCAGTGAGTTTGTAGGCCGCAATCAGCCCCAGCATTTT. Protein: CAISEFVGRNQPQHF.

This clone occurred a few times. The rearrangement joins TRBV6-6 to TRBJ2-7, with D tentatively TRBD1 (5 bases). CDR1 MNHNY and CDR2 SVGAGI come from the germline V gene (reference sequence). Deletions cut 7 bases from V and 3 bases from J, with 16 bases between. The CDR3 loop spans 14 amino acids. CDR3 sequence: CASTTQGTHYEQYF. CDR3 sequence (DNA): TGTGCCAGCACCACCCAGGGTACCCACTACGAGCAGTACTTC.

The chain carries TRBV19 and TRBJ1-4, with 7 bases matching TRBD1. The CDR3 totals 13 residues. CDR1 is LNHDA, CDR2 SQIVND, per germline (reference sequence). The CDR3 coding sequence is TGTGCAGCGGGACAGAACCTTAATGAAAAACTGTTTTTT. Its protein product is CAAGQNLNEKLFF.

V is TRBV30 and J is TRBJ2-7, with D hard to call. This CDR3 region has 15 residues. CDR1 is GTSNPN, CDR2 SVGIG, per germline (reference sequence). V lost 0 bases, J lost 3 bases, and 15 bases lay in between. Here the CDR3 reads CAWSVYQPGFYEQYF. The CDR3 region has the DNA TGTGCCTGGAGTGTATATCAGCCGGGCTTCTACGAGCAGTACTTC.

The chain is built from TRBV30 and TRBJ2-2; D remains unclear. The CDR3 is made up of 12 amino acids. CDR1 is GTSNPN and CDR2 is SVGIG in the germline V gene (reference sequence). Trimming stripped 4 bases from V and 6 bases from J, with 9 bases between. The CDR3 sequence is CAWKRPPGELFF. DNA of the CDR3: TGTGCCTGGAAGAGACCTCCCGGGGAGCTGTTTTTT.

Written as DNA, the CDR3 is TGTGCCAGCAGCCAAGCCGAGTTCGCGGAGACCCAGTACTTC. Translated: CASSQAEFAETQYF. The chain combines TRBV9 with TRBJ2-5; D unresolved. Germline V CDR1 and CDR2: SGDLS, YYNGEE. The CDR3 covers 14 residues. Deletions cut 4 bases from V and 5 bases from J, with 15 bases between.

The V call is TRBV5-1, the J call TRBJ2-7; 8 nucleotides align to TRBD1. CDR1 and CDR2 from the germline V gene are SGHRS and YFSETQ. The CDR3 runs 13 residues. V lost 3 bases to trimming and J lost 6 bases; unmatched junction nucleotides: 5. The CDR3 loop is CASSSGTGGEQYF. DNA for the CDR3: TGCGCCAGCAGCTCCGGGACAGGAGGCGAGCAGTACTTC.

This chain connects TRBV29-1 to TRBJ1-2; D unclear. Per germline, CDR1 SQVTM and CDR2 ANQGSEA. CDR3 length: 11 amino acids. V was trimmed by 4 bases and J by 5 bases, leaving 8 bases between them. As DNA, the CDR3 is TGCAGCGTTGTGGAGGGATATGGCTACACCTTC. Protein: CSVVEGYGYTF.

The V gene is TRBV29-1, the J gene TRBJ1-2; D is possibly TRBD1 (5 bases). Germline loops: CDR1 SQVTM, CDR2 ANQGSEA. V lost 2 bases to trimming and J lost 2 bases, with 6 bases between them. The CDR3 has 12 residues. The CDR3 region is CSVEKGNYGYTF. CDR3 in DNA: TGCAGCGTTGAAAAGGGGAACTATGGCTACACCTTC.

The V gene is TRBV29-1, the J gene TRBJ2-5; a possible D gene is TRBD1 (5 bases). CDR3 size: 15 residues. The germline CDR1 and CDR2 sequences are SQVTM and ANQGSEA. Trimming took off 7 bases at V and 1 base at J, with 19 bases between the two ends. CDR3 nucleotides: TGCAGCGCTCCGGCCGGACATAAAAGCCAAGAGACCCAGTACTTC. This codes for CSAPAGHKSQETQYF.

The chain recombines TRBV29-1 with TRBJ2-4; 14 bases align to TRBD2. Trimming removed 7 bases from V and 9 bases from J; junction bases left unmatched: 5. Germline CDR1 is SQVTM and CDR2 is ANQGSEA. This CDR3 is 13 amino acids long. For the CDR3, the DNA is TGCAGCGCCGAGACTAGCGGGAGGGGCATTCAGTACTTC. It yields the protein CSAETSGRGIQYF.

This clone was detected many times. The chain carries TRBV11-2 and TRBJ2-5; 7 bases line up with TRBD2. CDR1 and CDR2 (germline): SGHAT, FQNNGV. V shed 5 bases and J 5 bases; nucleotides not matched to a gene: 5. This CDR3 contains 13 residues. The DNA for the CDR3 is TGTGCCAGCAGCGGAAGCGGGAAGGAGACCCAGTACTTC. Amino acid sequence: CASSGSGKETQYF.

The gene calls are TRBV5-4 and TRBJ2-2; TRBD1 agrees at 9 bases. Looked up from germline, CDR1 is SGHNT and CDR2 is YYREEE (reference sequence). The CDR3 is made up of 15 amino acids. V shed 4 bases, J shed 4 bases, and the junction held 5 bases outside the gene matches. The CDR3 DNA sequence: TGTGCCAGCAGCCCACAGGGGGCGGGCACCGGGGAGCTGTTTTTT. As protein: CASSPQGAGTGELFF.

This chain joins TRBV25-1 and TRBJ2-5; D gene unclear. The germline gives CDR1 MGHDK, CDR2 SYGVNS. The CDR3 covers 14 residues. Trimming took off 5 bases at V and 1 base at J, with 11 bases between the two ends. The CDR3 DNA reads TGTGCCAGCAGTCCCTGGACCCTCCAAGAGACCCAGTACTTC. It codes for CASSPWTLQETQYF.

This clone was seen a handful of times. The chain carries TRBV2 and TRBJ2-1, with D possibly TRBD2 on 5 matching bases. This CDR3 comprises 13 residues. V lost 4 bases to trimming and J lost 9 bases, with 13 bases between them. The germline V gene encodes CDR1 SNHLY and CDR2 FYNNEI. CDR3 protein: CASSGERSGEQFF. The DNA for the CDR3 is TGTGCCAGCAGTGGAGAGCGGTCCGGTGAGCAGTTCTTC. Full variable domain (outside the CDR3, taken from reference TRBV2 and TRBJ2-1): EPEVTQTPSHQVTQMGQEVILRCVPISNHLYFYWYRQILGQKVEFLVSFYNNEISEKSEIFDDQFSVERPDGSNFTLKIRSTKLEDSAMYFCASSGERSGEQFFGPGTRLTVL.

The chain uses TRBV5-4 and TRBJ2-1, with 10 bases fitting TRBD1. The CDR3 covers 15 residues. V shed 5 bases and J 1 base; nucleotides not matched to a gene: 3. The germline gives CDR1 SGHNT, CDR2 YYREEE (reference sequence). The CDR3: CASRRDRGSYNEQFF. CDR3 nucleotides: TGTGCCAGCAGGAGGGACAGGGGTTCCTACAATGAGCAGTTCTTC. Looking up the rest from reference TRBV5-4 and TRBJ2-1 gives the full variable domain: ETGVTQSPTHLIKTRGQQVTLRCSSQSGHNTVSWYQQALGQGPQFIFQYYREEENGRGNFPPRFSGLQFPNYSSELNVNALELDDSALYLCASRRDRGSYNEQFFGPGTRLTVL.

This clone was detected a few times. The chain employs TRBV28 and TRBJ1-4, with D unclear. This CDR3 is built from 14 residues. The germline gives CDR1 MDHEN, CDR2 SYDVKM. Trimming removed 7 bases at V and 5 bases at J, with 14 bases between. The CDR3 DNA is TGTGCCAGCACCTTGGGAGTCATGAATGAAAAACTGTTTTTT. This sequence encodes CASTLGVMNEKLFF.

The chain carries TRBV27 and TRBJ2-3; D might be TRBD2 (7 bases). The CDR3 contains 15 residues. Deletions cut 5 bases from V and 2 bases from J, with 14 bases between. CDR1 is MNHEY, CDR2 SMNVEV, per germline (reference sequence). Written as DNA, the CDR3 is TGTGCCAGCAGTCGCGGGGAGGGGGACACAGATACGCAGTATTTT. This codes for CASSRGEGDTDTQYF.

The table lists this clone with a few counts. The genes are TRBV7-8 and TRBJ1-1; perhaps TRBD1 as D (5 bases). The CDR3 runs 14 residues. Trimming removed 6 bases at V and 0 bases at J, with 11 bases between. The V gene's germline CDR1 is SGHVS and CDR2 FQNEAQ. The CDR3 is CASRPGPMNTEAFF. CDR3 coding DNA: TGTGCCAGCAGGCCGGGGCCTATGAACACTGAAGCTTTCTTT.

The chain has TRBV30 and TRBJ2-1; D is ambiguous. Germline V gene lookup returns CDR1 GTSNPN and CDR2 SVGIG (reference sequence). The ends were cut back, 5 bases at V and 6 bases at J, with 17 bases in the middle. The CDR3 length is 14 residues. In DNA, the CDR3 is TGTGCCTGGGGTAATGGGCTCGATTTCAATGAGCAGTTCTTC. It specifies CAWGNGLDFNEQFF.

The rearrangement links TRBV7-2 to TRBJ1-2; the D is unclear. The V and J ends lost 5 bases and 2 bases respectively, with 15 bases between them. This CDR3 is built from 15 residues. The V gene's germline CDR1 is SGHTA and CDR2 FQGNSA. In nucleotides, the CDR3 is TGTGCCAGCAGCCAAGACTGGGCAGCAAACTATGGCTACACCTTC. It specifies CASSQDWAANYGYTF.

Only one count was recorded for this clone. The V call is TRBV30, the J call TRBJ1-1; possibly TRBD1 for D (5 bases). CDR1 is GTSNPN and CDR2 is SVGIG in the germline V gene (reference sequence). Trimming cost V 3 bases and J 3 bases, with 11 bases left between them. This CDR3 has 13 amino acids. Here the CDR3 reads CAWRGERDTEAFF. CDR3 nucleotide sequence: TGTGCCTGGAGAGGGGAGCGGGACACTGAAGCTTTCTTT. Together with reference TRBV30 and TRBJ1-1, the CDR3 gives the full variable domain: SQTIHQWPATLVQPVGSPLSLECTVEGTSNPNLYWYRQAAGRGLQLLFYSVGIGQISSEVPQNLSASRPQDRQFILSSKKLLLSDSGFYLCAWRGERDTEAFFGQGTRLTVV.